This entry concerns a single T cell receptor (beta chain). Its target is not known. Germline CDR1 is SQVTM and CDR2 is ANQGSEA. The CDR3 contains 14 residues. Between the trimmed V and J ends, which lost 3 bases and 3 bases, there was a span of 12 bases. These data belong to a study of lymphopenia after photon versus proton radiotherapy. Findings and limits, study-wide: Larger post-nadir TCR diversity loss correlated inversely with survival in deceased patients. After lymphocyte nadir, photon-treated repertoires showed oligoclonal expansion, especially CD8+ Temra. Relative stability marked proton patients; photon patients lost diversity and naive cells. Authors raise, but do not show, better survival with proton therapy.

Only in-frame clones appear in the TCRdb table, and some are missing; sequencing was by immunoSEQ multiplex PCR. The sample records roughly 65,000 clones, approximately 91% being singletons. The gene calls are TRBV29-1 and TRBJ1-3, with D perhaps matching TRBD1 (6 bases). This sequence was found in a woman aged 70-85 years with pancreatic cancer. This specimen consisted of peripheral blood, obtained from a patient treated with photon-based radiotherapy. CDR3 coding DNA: TGCAGCGTTGATGCGGGGGCAGGTGGAAACACCATATATTTT. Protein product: CSVDAGAGGNTIYF.